This record concerns one T cell receptor beta chain sequence. This clonotype was counted many times. Its antigen is currently not known. Base qualities are not provided; no much larger clone lies one nucleotide away. The sample belongs to a study of T cells in Graves' hyperthyroidism and ophthalmopathy (dated by TCRdb to about 2019). For the wider study: Peripheral blood was sampled at the time of initial diagnosis, prior to any treatment. The paper describes TCR Vbeta CDR3 sequencing of fewer than 150 peripheral blood samples, made up of 40 to 45 ophthalmopathy patients, some 80 hyperthyroidism patients and some 17 progressor patients. The study also compared thyroid tissue and blood T-cell repertoires from 6 or 7 Graves' hyperthyroidism patients. To identify distinguishing TCR V-J signatures, a discovery cohort of roughly 100 patients was used, comprising some 45 with Graves' ophthalmopathy and 57 with stable Graves' hyperthyroidism. For training and testing, the 100 or so patients in the discovery cohort were randomly divided in a 7:3 ratio. Prospective prediction of ophthalmopathy was tested in an independent validation cohort of under 20 hyperthyroidism patients and 17 patients who later progressed to ophthalmopathy. After sampling, hyperthyroidism patients received methimazole starting at 30 mg daily, and ophthalmopathy patients received high-dose intravenous methylprednisolone. Summary of the overall study and its limitations: A 13 V-J signature model separated ophthalmopathy from stable hyperthyroidism, with over 85% sensitivity and 81.08% specificity in cross-validation and 80%/75% in testing. In validation, the model predicted progression to ophthalmopathy a median of about 6 months before onset, with around 70% sensitivity and roughly 79% specificity. No statistical method was used to fix the sample size in advance, and group allocation was not hidden from the investigators. Most expanded thyroid clonotypes (frequency above 0.001) were also found in blood, which suggests that blood repertoires may mirror thyroid immune responses.

The TCR beta CDR3 regions were amplified from RNA transcripts. The first round of RT-PCR for the TCR CDR3 was performed with the HTBI primer set and the Qiagen OneStep RT-PCR kit. Libraries were constructed in a second round of multiplex PCR, after which size selection and purification were performed. Sequencing of the libraries was done on an Illumina HiSeq2000 using paired-end 100 bp reads. Per the original workflow: Raw data were processed with SOAPnuke, discarding reads with adapters, uncalled bases, mean Phred below 15, or no exact constant-primer or identifier match. COPE v1.2.5 was used to merge high-quality paired reads, and clonotypes were defined as unique nucleotide sequences. MiTCR v1.1 was used to align clonotypes to the IMGT TRBV, TRBD and TRBJ reference segments. Only V-J combinations with frequency above 0.0001, covering 99% to 99.2% of repertoires, were analysed. A TCS score was defined as the ratio between F50 (clonal expansion) and ExV (chaos), using BLOSUM62-based TCRdist between CDR3 peptides within each V-J. Welch's t-statistics and random forest reduced 514 V-J features to 13, which were used in a naive Bayes classifier (R e1071). Starting from the raw public reads, TCRdb applied fastp trimming at Q25, assembled clones with MiXCR and retained in-frame beta chains. Rows merge per CDR3 protein into single entries with the most common DNA and genes. These V and J calls rely on TCRdb rather than the paper's analysis. This sample has around 560,000 distinct CDR3 sequences in its table, and around 17% of those were observed once. The biggest ten clones account for around 18% of the sample.

CDR1 and CDR2 (DFQATT, SNEGSKA) derive from the germline V gene (reference sequence). There are 15 amino acids in the CDR3, from cysteine to phenylalanine inclusive. Only the CDR3 DNA is retained, 45 bases long and in frame from the first base. Between the V and J ends, shortened by 5 bases and 5 bases respectively, the junction contains 19 bases. Stable Graves' hyperthyroidism was defined as no progression to ophthalmopathy during 18 months of follow-up. Hyperthyroidism patients were aged 18 to 65 years and newly diagnosed, with disease duration of less than 2 months. Any patient with an uncontrolled infection, another autoimmune disease, pregnancy or lactation was excluded. Diagnoses relied on clinical symptoms, serum thyroxine and TRAb, thyroid ultrasound and orbital computed tomography. PBMCs were separated from 10 ml of fresh peripheral blood using Ficoll-Paque density gradient centrifugation. Total RNA was extracted using Trizol reagent, and RNA quality was assessed on an Agilent 2100 Bioanalyzer.

The chain was built from TRBV20-1 and TRBJ2-1; the D gene is perhaps TRBD1, from 7 matching bases. The specimen sequenced was blood. The receptor was isolated from a young woman with Graves' hyperthyroidism. The sequenced DNA is TGCAGTGCTTGCCAGACAGGGAGGATAGACAATGAGCAGTTCTTC. This sequence encodes CSACQTGRIDNEQFF.